This T cell receptor (beta chain) appears in the sequencing data of a study of blood T cells in healthy people across ages. Study findings and constraints: From one million sequenced T cells, diversity estimates were lower bounds.

V lost 6 bases to trimming and J lost 3 bases, with 15 bases between them. The germline CDR1 and CDR2 sequences are SGHRS and YFSETQ. CDR3 length: 14 residues. This clonotype was seen many times. The antigen is not known. The authors ran a second PCR of about 6 to 11 cycles using a sample-barcoded 5' primer and a J-beta primer mix. TCRdb reanalysed the 5' RACE reads using MiXCR and keeps one entry per CDR3 protein. The table lists about 650,000 distinct CDR3 sequences, approximately 31% of them singletons, with 15% to 17% in the top ten. The sample providers were healthy Caucasian people from Russia, aged about 6 to 95. No fewer than 6 million PBMCs went into each sample.

V is TRBV5-1 and J is TRBJ2-5; D might be TRBD1 (5 bases). The material sequenced was blood. The TCR originated in a woman at least 80 years old in good health. CDR3 sequence (DNA): TGCGCCAGCATGGGGTTGAAAGGGGAAGAGACCCAGTACTTC. Translated: CASMGLKGEETQYF.